This is a list of T cell receptor beta chains from one sample in a study of regulatory T cells in long-lasting Graves disease. One entry per CDR3 protein results from TCRdb running MiXCR on the multiplex PCR reads. Of 500,000 to 800,000 distinct CDR3 sequences listed, approximately 31% are singletons. Material: peripheral blood mononuclear cells (PBMCs), obtained when the disease was refractory, from a patient treated with antithyroid drugs. Source of these receptors: a female donor with Graves disease. The CDR3 runs from the conserved cysteine through the conserved F or W. The size entry is marked missing in some rows and otherwise reads once, few, many or a size class.

J | V | size | CDR3
TRBJ1-5 | TRBV4-1 | once | CASSQDEGRPQHF
TRBJ2-1 | TRBV11-2 | NA | CASSFGTSGSWSYNEQFF
TRBJ2-7 | TRBV5-1 | NA | CASRNLGFDEQYF
TRBJ1-1 | TRBV11-2 | NA | CASSLSGVAFF
TRBJ1-5 | TRBV15 | few | CATSTLAGNQPQHF
TRBJ1-1 | TRBV7-2 | NA | CASSLAFDRGTEAFF
TRBJ1-2 | TRBV7-9 | NA | CASSIPGQSYLNYGYTF
TRBJ1-2 | TRBV12-3/TRBV12-4 | NA | CASSFFGYGYAF
TRBJ1-1 | TRBV20-1 | NA | CSAPGQGAANTEAFF
TRBJ1-2 | TRBV6-5 | many | CASSYSTGEYGYTF
TRBJ1-2 | TRBV20-1 | many | CSARAINYGYTF
TRBJ1-5 | TRBV28 | NA | CASRAASQPQHF
TRBJ2-7 | TRBV6-1 | few | CASQSQGDYEQYF
TRBJ2-4 | TRBV3-1 | once | CASSQVSGRSTKNIQYF
TRBJ2-4 | TRBV9 | few | CASSAVVGQGYNIQYF
TRBJ1-2 | TRBV29-1 | NA | CSVGRSTGLSYGYTF
TRBJ1-1 | TRBV14 | NA | CAGPNLNGTGECGNTEAFF
TRBJ2-2 | TRBV15 | few | CATSREAEAGELFF
TRBJ2-5 | TRBV18 | NA | CASSPLDMPSGVGGTQYF
TRBJ2-5 | TRBV20-1 | many | CSAGGETQYF
TRBJ2-2 | TRBV11-2 | NA | CASSLVWSTGELFF
TRBJ1-2 | TRBV20-1 | NA | CSARDFGGQWNYGYTF
TRBJ2-7 | TRBV20-1 | NA | CSANPPGTSFYEQYF
TRBJ2-7 | TRBV27 | few | CASSRPDGYEQYF
TRBJ2-2 | TRBV9 | few | CASSVGQSNTGELFF
TRBJ1-2 | TRBV29-1 | NA | CSARSDGTGKGYTF
TRBJ1-1 | TRBV20-1 | few | CSALTGGSTEAFF
TRBJ2-2 | TRBV28 | NA | CASSTSGVGTPGELFF
TRBJ2-7 | TRBV11-2 | NA | CASRGGAGVYEQYF
TRBJ1-4 | TRBV25-1 | many | CASSEQGRRVANEKLFF
TRBJ1-2 | TRBV2 | many | CASSEGSFNYGYTF
TRBJ1-5 | TRBV11-2 | few | CASSQGTWSNQPQHF
TRBJ1-5 | TRBV6-1 | few | CASSDRIQRFSNQPQHF
TRBJ2-7 | TRBV12-3/TRBV12-4 | NA | CASSFGSNNSYEQYF
TRBJ1-5 | TRBV6-1 | NA | CASRQTGGNQPQHF
TRBJ2-7 | TRBV11-2 | NA | CASSSPRGVPGQSSPRTYEQYF
TRBJ2-7 | TRBV14 | NA | CASSQELGGLLPYEQYF
TRBJ2-7 | TRBV3-1 | NA | CASSHRTGTIYEQYF
TRBJ2-1 | TRBV28 | NA | CASSLSGIREYNEQFF
TRBJ1-1 | TRBV10-3 | NA | CATVGIQVMNTEAFF
TRBJ2-7 | TRBV15 | few | CATSRDLWEIEQYF
TRBJ1-5 | TRBV12-3/TRBV12-4 | few | CASSLYRDASQPQHF
TRBJ2-7 | TRBV5-4 | NA | CASSLVGQPVEQYF
TRBJ1-1 | TRBV27 | few | CASSPNPTDRGTEAFF
TRBJ2-2 | TRBV7-2 | NA | CASSELAGGTGELFF
TRBJ1-1 | TRBV30 | few | CAWSVKGSNTEAFF
TRBJ2-2 | TRBV12-3/TRBV12-4 | NA | CASSSFSGNTGELFF
TRBJ1-2 | TRBV29-1 | NA | CSVQPRLGVSYGYTF
TRBJ2-5 | TRBV7-9 | NA | CASSFRDSQETQYF
TRBJ1-2 | TRBV28 | many | CASSYYSLTQGGYGYTF
TRBJ2-7 | TRBV6-5 | few | CASSYSSGSNEQYF
TRBJ2-3 | TRBV2 | NA | CASSEARSGRADYF
TRBJ1-1 | TRBV19 | NA | CASSLGRGTLNTEAFF
TRBJ2-2 | TRBV10-1 | few | CASSWVAEGSSTRSGELFF
TRBJ1-1 | TRBV10-3 | few | CAIMAGDFSTEAFF
TRBJ2-5 | TRBV19 | NA | CASSPGTGRGEETQYF
TRBJ1-5 | TRBV30 | few | CAWSVTGGQPQHF
TRBJ2-1 | TRBV12-5 | NA | CASGLSLSGSQFF
TRBJ2-5 | TRBV7-2 | many | CASSLVGLAGGETQYF
TRBJ1-2 | TRBV30 | NA | CAWTQRPNNYGYTF